This TCR beta chain was captured in a study of early T cells in non-severe SARS-CoV-2 infection. Study summary: With bulk RNA from unsorted whole blood as input, sequencing yielded unpaired chains.

TCRdb analysed the 5' RACE reads with MiXCR anew, one entry per CDR3 protein. The sample contains about 71,000 distinct CDR3 sequences, around 13% of which appear only once. This TCR derives from an adult who was a healthcare worker with PCR-confirmed SARS-CoV-2 infection or an uninfected control (not recorded which). The starting material was whole blood, obtained at baseline.

The CDR3 sequence is CASQQGPNSPLHF. CDR3 DNA: TGTGCCAGCCAGCAGGGCCCTAATTCACCCCTCCACTTT. This chain joins TRBV3-1 and TRBJ1-6; D is perhaps TRBD1 (5 bases). The CDR3 runs to 13 residues. The V end lost 8 bases, the J end lost 6 bases, and 11 bases lay between the germline ends. Per the germline V gene, CDR1 is LGHDT and CDR2 is YNNKEL (reference sequence).